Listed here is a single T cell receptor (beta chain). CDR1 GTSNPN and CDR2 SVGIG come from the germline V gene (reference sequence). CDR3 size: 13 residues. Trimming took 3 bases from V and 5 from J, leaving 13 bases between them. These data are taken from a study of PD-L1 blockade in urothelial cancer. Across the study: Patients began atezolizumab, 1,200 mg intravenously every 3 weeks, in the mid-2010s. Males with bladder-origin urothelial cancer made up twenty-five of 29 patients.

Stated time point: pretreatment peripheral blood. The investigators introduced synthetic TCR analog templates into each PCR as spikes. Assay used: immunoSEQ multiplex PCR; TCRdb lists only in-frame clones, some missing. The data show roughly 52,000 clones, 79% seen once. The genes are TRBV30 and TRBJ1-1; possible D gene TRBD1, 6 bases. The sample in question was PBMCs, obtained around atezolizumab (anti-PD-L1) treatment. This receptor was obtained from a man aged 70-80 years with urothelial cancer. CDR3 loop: CAWSRGARTEAFF. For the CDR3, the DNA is TGTGCCTGGAGCCGGGGGGCAAGGACTGAAGCTTTCTTT.